The T cell receptor beta chain under discussion was sequenced for a study of T-cell memory formation after mild COVID-19. Points from the study as a whole: The main location of contracting CD4+ clones was CM and EM, and that of contracting CD8+ clones was EMRA.

Barcoded TCR alpha and TCR beta cDNA libraries with UMIs came from 5'RACE using constant-segment primers. TCRdb ran MiXCR on the 5' RACE reads and lists one entry per CDR3 protein. The sample holds approximately 240,000 distinct CDR3 sequences, less than 20% seen once. A word on this clonotype: Its antigen is undetermined.

CDR3 length: 17 amino acids. CDR1 SEHNR and CDR2 FQNEAQ come from the germline V gene (reference sequence). Trimming removed 4 bases from V and 3 bases from J; junction bases left unmatched: 7. This clonotype originated in a man aged 18 to 29 who had mild COVID-19 (a few samples of this study predate the infection). Cell type and time point are not known. The chain uses TRBV7-9 and TRBJ2-5; 14 nucleotides line up with TRBD2. The specimen sequenced was PBMCs or a T cell subset sorted from them (not recorded which). CDR3 protein: CASSSTTSGGAEETQYF. In DNA form, the CDR3 reads TGTGCCAGCAGCTCAACGACTAGCGGGGGGGCCGAAGAGACCCAGTACTTC.